A single sample is the source of the 32 T cell receptor beta chains below, sequenced in a study of T cell repertoires in cytomegalovirus infection. In TCRdb, the reads were re-called with MiXCR into one record per CDR3 protein. The sample has approximately 110,000 distinct CDR3 sequences, about 30% seen once; the top ten hold roughly 77%. These receptors lack a known antigen. Specimen: CD8+ T cells from cultured PBMCs, collected from culture after CMV antigen stimulation. The receptors come from a human donor in good health (CMV status not recorded). Some clones in this sample may be carry-over from other donors' samples.

The rearrangement links TRBV9 to TRBJ2-7; a possible D gene is TRBD1 (5 bases). Trimming shortened V by 0 bases and J by 4 bases, and 14 bases separated the two germline ends. Germline assignment: CDR1 SGDLS and CDR2 YYNGEE. The CDR3 length is 15 residues. Here the CDR3 DNA reads TGTGCCAGCAGCGTAGGGAGAAAGGGGTCTTACGAGCAGTACTTC. This sequence encodes CASSVGRKGSYEQYF.

The DNA of the CDR3 is TGTGCCAGCAGTTTATCTGAAATTCAGCCCCAGCATTTT. Translated: CASSLSEIQPQHF. The chain combines TRBV27 with TRBJ1-5, with D unresolved. Germline assignment: CDR1 MNHEY and CDR2 SMNVEV (reference sequence). This CDR3 contains 13 residues. Trimming cost V 0 bases and J 6 bases, with 6 bases left between them.

This clonotype has only a few counts. The V gene is TRBV7-3, the J gene TRBJ1-5; D is ambiguous. The V end was cut by 0 bases, the J end by 7 bases, with 7 bases between. The CDR3 has 13 residues. Germline CDR1 and CDR2: SGHTA and FQGTGA. CDR3 region: CASSLTLRQPQHF. CDR3 DNA: TGTGCCAGCAGCTTAACTCTGCGGCAGCCCCAGCATTTT.

This clonotype was detected only a few times. This chain connects TRBV2 to TRBJ1-4; tentatively, D is TRBD1 (6 bases). Trimming took off 5 bases at V and 8 bases at J, with 18 bases between the two ends. CDR3 length: 15 residues. The germline V gene encodes CDR1 SNHLY and CDR2 FYNNEI. CDR3 nucleotides: TGTGCCAGCAGTCCCGAAAGACAGGTTCTGGAAAAACTGTTTTTT. Translated: CASSPERQVLEKLFF.

This rearrangement joins TRBV27 to TRBJ2-2; TRBD2 agrees at 8 bases. Germline CDR1 reads MNHEY; CDR2 reads SMNVEV (reference sequence). J lost 1 base, V lost 3 bases, and 10 bases had no gene match. The CDR3 covers 18 residues. The CDR3 nucleotides are TGTGCCAGCAGTTTCGGGCGAGCGGGGGCTTTGAACACCGGGGAGCTGTTTTTT. This gives the protein CASSFGRAGALNTGELFF.

The sample holds a few counts of this clonotype. This chain links TRBV5-6 with TRBJ2-2; D gene ambiguous. V lost 2 bases, J lost 0 bases, and 5 bases lay in between. This CDR3 region has 14 residues. Germline CDR1 SGHDT, CDR2 YYEEEE. The CDR3 protein is CASSLSSNTGELFF. The CDR3 DNA reads TGTGCCAGCAGCTTATCATCGAACACCGGGGAGCTGTTTTTT. Based on the CDR3 plus reference TRBV5-6 and TRBJ2-2, the full variable domain is DAGVTQSPTHLIKTRGQQVTLRCSPKSGHDTVSWYQQALGQGPQFIFQYYEEEERQRGNFPDRFSGHQFPNYSSELNVNALLLGDSALYLCASSLSSNTGELFFGEGSRLTVL.

V and J are TRBV19 and TRBJ2-1; D unclear. The CDR3 is 11 residues long. V shed 7 bases and J shed 8 bases, with 9 bases lying between them. Germline V lookup: CDR1 LNHDA, CDR2 SQIVND (reference sequence). CDR3 nucleotide sequence: TGTGCCAGTATTTTTGGACATGAGCAGTTCTTC. Its translation: CASIFGHEQFF.

This clonotype was seen many times. The genes are TRBV4-1 and TRBJ1-2; D perhaps matches TRBD1 (5 bases). Germline V CDR1 and CDR2: MGHRA, YSYEKL. The CDR3 length is 15 residues. The ends were cut back, 1 base at V and 4 bases at J, with 13 bases in the middle. CDR3 nucleotide sequence: TGCGCCAGCAGCCAAGCCCCAGGACATGTCTATGGCTACACCTTC. This codes for CASSQAPGHVYGYTF.

The chain is built from TRBV7-9 and TRBJ1-1, with TRBD1 identical over 7 bases. There are 14 residues in the CDR3. Trimming removed 5 bases from V and 1 base from J; junction bases left unmatched: 4. Looked up from germline, CDR1 is SEHNR and CDR2 is FQNEAQ (reference sequence). The CDR3 protein is CASSGWTGNTEAFF. For the CDR3, the DNA is TGTGCCAGCAGCGGATGGACAGGGAACACTGAAGCTTTCTTT.

The genes are TRBV27 and TRBJ1-1, with TRBD1 identical over 8 bases. In germline, CDR1 is MNHEY, CDR2 SMNVEV (reference sequence). V trimming: 2 bases; J trimming: 4 bases; junction bases outside the gene matches: 3. This CDR3 is built from 14 residues. The CDR3 region is CASSLSRGPTEAFF. The CDR3 DNA follows: TGTGCCAGCAGTTTAAGCAGGGGGCCCACTGAAGCTTTCTTT.

The chain joins TRBV27 to TRBJ2-7; unclear D gene. The length of the CDR3 is 12 residues. V shed 6 bases and J shed 3 bases, with 9 bases lying between them. Germline CDR1 MNHEY, CDR2 SMNVEV (reference sequence). The CDR3 protein is CASRVSIYEQYF. The DNA for the CDR3 is TGTGCCAGCAGGGTTTCAATCTACGAGCAGTACTTC.

The chain uses TRBV12-3 or TRBV12-4 and TRBJ1-2; D is unclear. The CDR3 is 14 residues long. Trimming pared 4 bases from V and 0 bases from J, leaving 9 bases between. The CDR3 DNA is TGTGCCAGCAGTTCGGCCAGTTCTAACTATGGCTACACCTTC. The encoded protein is CASSSASSNYGYTF.

This clonotype was detected ten times or more. The CDR3 DNA sequence: TGTGCCAGCAGCTTAGGCCCAACAGATACGCAGTATTTT. Residues: CASSLGPTDTQYF. This chain joins TRBV7-2 and TRBJ2-3; no reliable D call. CDR3 length: 13 residues. Per germline, CDR1 SGHTA and CDR2 FQGNSA. Trimming took 1 base from V and 3 from J, leaving 5 bases between them.

This clonotype was picked up many times. The V and J genes are TRBV7-9 and TRBJ1-1; D possibly corresponds to TRBD1 (6 bases). Germline V CDR1 and CDR2: SEHNR, FQNEAQ (reference sequence). The CDR3 consists of 15 residues. Trimming removed 3 bases from V and 1 base from J, with 12 bases in between. The CDR3 is CASSFLPGQNTEAFF. CDR3 nucleotides: TGTGCCAGCAGCTTCCTCCCGGGACAGAACACTGAAGCTTTCTTT.

This clonotype was observed many times. The chain carries TRBV7-2 and TRBJ2-5, with 9 bases fitting TRBD1. Germline V gene data show CDR1 as SGHTA and CDR2 as FQGNSA. V gave up 5 bases and J gave up 3 bases; unmatched junction bases: 7. The length of the CDR3 is 15 residues. The CDR3 spells CASSPRQGEKETQYF. CDR3 DNA: TGTGCCAGCAGCCCCCGACAGGGGGAGAAAGAGACCCAGTACTTC.

This chain connects TRBV28 to TRBJ1-2, with D tentatively TRBD1 (5 bases). Germline assignment: CDR1 MDHEN and CDR2 SYDVKM. The CDR3 length is 13 residues. The ends were cut back, 5 bases at V and 2 bases at J, with 9 bases in the middle. CDR3 DNA: TGTGCCAGCAGTCCCCGGGGGAACTATGGCTACACCTTC. As protein: CASSPRGNYGYTF.

The rearrangement links TRBV27 to TRBJ1-5; 7 positions agree with TRBD1. Germline V lookup: CDR1 MNHEY, CDR2 SMNVEV (reference sequence). CDR3 length equals 14 residues. V lost 5 bases, J lost 9 bases, and 10 bases stayed unmatched. The CDR3 DNA follows: TGTGCCAGCAGTCCCGACAGGGTAGAACGGCCCCAGCATTTT. Translation gives CASSPDRVERPQHF.

This clonotype occurred a few times. The CDR3 spells CASCSTSGGNTDTQYF. DNA of the CDR3: TGTGCCAGCTGTTCGACTAGCGGGGGGAACACAGATACGCAGTATTTT. The chain links TRBV28 to TRBJ2-3; TRBD2 agrees at 13 bases. The CDR3 loop spans 16 amino acids. From germline, CDR1 is MDHEN and CDR2 SYDVKM. V lost 8 bases, J lost 2 bases, and 7 bases stayed unmatched.

Points on this clonotype: At one of its ends the junction is not consistent with the germline gene, which may arise from a read error. CDR3 in amino acids: CANSIIPDSYEQYF. For the CDR3, the DNA is TGTGCCAACAGTATTATACCGGACTCCTACGAGCAGTACTTC. This chain connects TRBV6-1 to TRBJ2-7; the D is unclear. The CDR3 length is 14 residues. Germline values: CDR1 MNHNS, CDR2 SASEGT.

This clonotype was seen a handful of times. This sequence joins TRBV2 and TRBJ2-1; 8 nucleotides align to TRBD2. Per germline, CDR1 SNHLY and CDR2 FYNNEI. With V trimmed by 8 bases and J by 1 base, 4 bases remained unmatched. This CDR3 has 14 amino acids. CDR3 DNA sequence: TGTGCCAGCTCGGCGGGGGGATCCTACAATGAGCAGTTCTTC. This sequence encodes CASSAGGSYNEQFF.

This chain links TRBV29-1 with TRBJ2-2, with D unclear. In germline, CDR1 is SQVTM, CDR2 ANQGSEA. The CDR3 totals 12 residues. V was pared by 3 bases and J by 3 bases, with 5 bases between. The CDR3 DNA is TGCAGCGTTGATCATGACACCGGGGAGCTGTTTTTT. This sequence encodes CSVDHDTGELFF.

This chain uses TRBV20-1 with TRBJ2-7, with 9 positions matching TRBD1. CDR1 is DFQATT, CDR2 SNEGSKA, per germline (reference sequence). This CDR3 spans 15 amino acids. V shed 3 bases and J 5 bases; nucleotides not matched to a gene: 11. CDR3 DNA: TGCAGTGCTAGCGCTTCCGGGACAGGGCCGCACGAGCAGTACTTC. It yields the protein CSASASGTGPHEQYF.

This clonotype was found many times. The CDR3 DNA sequence: TGTGCCAGCAGCCCGGGACGCGGCTACGAGCAGTACTTC. Encoded protein: CASSPGRGYEQYF. This chain links TRBV7-8 with TRBJ2-7; D may be TRBD1 or TRBD2 (5 bases each). In germline, CDR1 is SGHVS, CDR2 FQNEAQ. V lost 5 bases, J lost 3 bases, and 11 bases lay in between. The CDR3 runs 13 residues. Drawing the rest from reference TRBV7-8 and TRBJ2-7, the complete variable domain is GAGVSQSPRYKVAKRGQDVALRCDPISGHVSLFWYQQALGQGPEFLTYFQNEAQLDKSGLPSDRFFAERPEGSVSTLKIQRTQQEDSAVYLCASSPGRGYEQYFGPGTRLTVT.

This clonotype has more than one count but fewer than ten. The chain has TRBV19 and TRBJ1-5; TRBD1 agrees at 7 bases. J was trimmed by 3 bases and V by 3 bases; bases with no gene match: 5. The V gene's germline CDR1 is LNHDA and CDR2 SQIVND (reference sequence). The CDR3 loop spans 15 amino acids. CDR3 DNA: TGTGCCAGTAGTATCGCAACAGGGGCCAATCAGCCCCAGCATTTT. Its protein is CASSIATGANQPQHF.

A few counts support this clonotype. V gene TRBV7-9 combines with J gene TRBJ2-3; TRBD2 might be the D (7 bases). Trimming left V 3 bases short and J 2 bases short, with 12 bases between. There are 15 residues in the CDR3. The germline V gene encodes CDR1 SEHNR and CDR2 FQNEAQ (reference sequence). CDR3 nucleotides: TGTGCCAGCAGCTTTCGAGGGGGGGCCACAGATACGCAGTATTTT. It encodes CASSFRGGATDTQYF.

This clonotype was detected ten times or more. The V call is TRBV7-2, the J call TRBJ1-5; TRBD1 matches at 8 bases. Looked up from germline, CDR1 is SGHTA and CDR2 is FQGNSA. J gave up 3 bases and V 0 bases, and 10 bases lay outside the gene matches. The CDR3 totals 18 residues. In DNA, the CDR3 is TGTGCCAGCAGCTTAGCGGGGGCCGGGACAGGTAACAATCAGCCCCAGCATTTT. Its protein is CASSLAGAGTGNNQPQHF. The full variable domain, completed using reference TRBV7-2 and TRBJ1-5, is GAGVSQSPSNKVTEKGKDVELRCDPISGHTALYWYRQSLGQGLEFLIYFQGNSAPDKSGLPSDRFSAERTGGSVSTLTIQRTQQEDSAVYLCASSLAGAGTGNNQPQHFGDGTRLSIL.

The chain has TRBV27 and TRBJ1-5; D perhaps matches TRBD1 (5 bases). V was trimmed by 6 bases and J by 5 bases, leaving 20 bases between them. The CDR3 sequence is 16 residues long. Germline-derived CDR1 and CDR2 are MNHEY and SMNVEV (reference sequence). CDR3 coding DNA: TGTGCCAGCAGCCCTGGGGCCCACCTGACAGATCAGCCCCAGCATTTT. The encoded protein is CASSPGAHLTDQPQHF.

As concerns this clonotype: A read error is possible here, since a much larger clone lies one base away. This sequence joins TRBV12-3 or TRBV12-4 and TRBJ2-2; no clear D. Between the trimmed V and J ends, which lost 7 bases and 6 bases, there was a span of 6 bases. The CDR3 contains 11 residues. The CDR3: CASTHAGELFF. The DNA for the CDR3 is TGTGCCAGCACCCACGCCGGGGAGCTGTTTTTT.

J is TRBJ1-2 and V is TRBV7-9; 7 bases agree with TRBD1. Germline lookup yields CDR1 SEHNR and CDR2 FQNEAQ (reference sequence). V lost 3 bases to trimming and J lost 10 bases; unmatched junction nucleotides: 8. CDR3 length: 13 residues. The CDR3 is CASSFRTGGHYTF. The CDR3 bases are TGTGCCAGCAGCTTCAGGACAGGAGGACACTACACCTTC.

The chain links TRBV15 to TRBJ2-7; D remains unclear. CDR1 and CDR2 from the germline V gene are LNHNV and YYDKDF (reference sequence). V was cut by 5 bases and J by 2 bases, with 10 bases left in between. There are 13 residues in the CDR3. The CDR3 bases are TGTGCCACCAGCGGGCCGGGTACCTACGAGCAGTACTTC. It specifies CATSGPGTYEQYF.

The chain is built from TRBV18 and TRBJ2-2, with D hard to call. The CDR3 sequence is 15 residues long. Germline loops: CDR1 KGHSH, CDR2 LQKENI. V was clipped by 0 bases and J by 6 bases, with 11 bases between them. CDR3: CASSPPARAPGELFF. The CDR3 region has the DNA TGTGCCAGCTCACCACCAGCCCGAGCCCCCGGGGAGCTGTTTTTT.

The chain uses TRBV12-3 or TRBV12-4 and TRBJ2-7; a possible D gene is TRBD2 (6 bases). V lost 3 bases and J 3 bases, leaving 9 bases between the germline ends. CDR3 length equals 13 residues. CDR3 loop: CASSFSGDYEQYF. The CDR3 DNA reads as TGTGCCAGCAGTTTCTCGGGGGACTACGAGCAGTACTTC.